Each of the 13 T cell receptor beta chains below was sequenced from the same sample in a study of OX40 agonist ivuxolimab in advanced cancers. Clones were read by immunoSEQ multiplex PCR, and TCRdb kept only the in-frame ones, dropping some. Of roughly 100,000 clones listed, around 91% are singletons. Sequencing used CD4+ or CD8+ T cells sorted from blood, obtained in a trial of the OX40 agonist ivuxolimab. The source of these receptors is an adult with an advanced solid tumor such as melanoma, head and neck, liver or kidney cancer.

DNA of the CDR3: TGTGCCTCTCGGAACAGGGGAAGGGTCGGGGAGCTGTTTTTT. Translating it yields CASRNRGRVGELFF. V and J are TRBV28 and TRBJ2-2; 7 bases map to TRBD1. Per germline, CDR1 MDHEN and CDR2 SYDVKM. This CDR3 is built from 14 residues. V lost 11 bases and J lost 7; bases outside the gene matches: 13.

The chain employs TRBV10-3 and TRBJ2-3; 7 bases agree with TRBD1. After removal of 5 bases from V and 0 bases from J, the junction contained 2 bases not matched to a gene. Looked up from germline, CDR1 is ENHRY and CDR2 is SYGVKD. CDR3 length equals 14 residues. The CDR3 DNA follows: TGTGCCATCAGTAGGGACAGTAGCACAGATACGCAGTATTTT. Translation: CAISRDSSTDTQYF.

This clone has a single count. The V and J genes are TRBV28 and TRBJ1-3; D is unresolved. The V gene lost 8 bases and the J gene lost 1 base, with 18 bases spanning the gap. This CDR3 contains 16 residues. Per the germline V gene, CDR1 is MDHEN and CDR2 is SYDVKM. The DNA for the CDR3 is TGTGCCAGCCTAACCGGGAGGCTGGGGTCTGGAAACACCATATATTTT. This codes for CASLTGRLGSGNTIYF. The complete variable domain, with remaining parts taken from reference TRBV28 and TRBJ1-3, reads DVKVTQSSRYLVKRTGEKVFLECVQDMDHENMFWYRQDPGLGLRLIYFSYDVKMKEKGDIPEGYSVSREKKERFSLILESASTNQTSMYLCASLTGRLGSGNTIYFGEGSWLTVV.

The V gene is TRBV11-3, the J gene TRBJ2-1; weak D call: TRBD1 (6 bases). Germline V gene data show CDR1 as SGHNT and CDR2 as YENEEA. Trimming took 5 bases from V and 7 from J, leaving 12 bases between them. This CDR3 contains 13 residues. The CDR3 DNA reads as TGTGCCAGCAGCCAAACAGGGAGTAATGAGCAGTTCTTC. Its translation: CASSQTGSNEQFF.

V and J are TRBV6-1 and TRBJ1-5, with 7 bases matching TRBD1. V shed 2 bases, J shed 7 bases, and the junction held 11 bases outside the gene matches. This CDR3 is 16 amino acids long. From germline, CDR1 is MNHNS and CDR2 SASEGT. The DNA of the CDR3 is TGTGCCAGCAGTGAATATGCGACAGGGTTAGGACAGCCCCAGCATTTT. It specifies CASSEYATGLGQPQHF.

A note on this clone: At one end, the junction sequence differs from germline, possibly due to a read error. The rearrangement links TRBV7-7 to TRBJ2-1, with TRBD2 matching 14 bases. The CDR3 spans 15 residues. The V gene's germline CDR1 is SSHAT and CDR2 FNYEAQ (reference sequence). The DNA of the CDR3 is TGTGCTAGCAGCTTAGGGACTAGCGGGAGCAATGAGCAGTTCTTC. Its protein is CASSLGTSGSNEQFF.

The rearrangement links TRBV11-2 to TRBJ2-1; 15 bases fit TRBD2. The ends lost 2 bases at V and 8 bases at J; junction bases unmatched: 7. CDR3 length: 17 amino acids. Germline CDR1 reads SGHAT; CDR2 reads FQNNGV. The CDR3 nucleotides read TGTGCCAGCAGCTTAACCGGACTAGCGGGAGGGTACGATGAGCAGTTCTTC. Encoded protein: CASSLTGLAGGYDEQFF.

As to this clone: Sequence at one end of the junction differs from germline and may be a read error. The CDR3 sequence: CASSEPGQGPYSEQFF. The CDR3 bases are TGTGCCAGCAGTGAACCGGGACAGGGGCCTTACAGTGAGCAGTTCTTC. The rearrangement uses TRBV2 and TRBJ2-1; 10 bases fit TRBD1. CDR3 length: 16 amino acids. CDR1 SNHLY and CDR2 FYNNEI come from the germline V gene.

The V gene is TRBV11-2, the J gene TRBJ2-7; D gene ambiguous. Germline V gives CDR1 SGHAT, CDR2 FQNNGV. V was cut by 1 base and J by 6 bases, with 7 bases left in between. This CDR3 spans 12 amino acids. The CDR3 loop is CASSLGVPEQYF. As DNA, the CDR3 is TGTGCCAGCAGCTTAGGGGTCCCCGAGCAGTACTTC.

The chain couples TRBV7-2 to TRBJ2-1; TRBD1 or TRBD2 may be the D gene (6 bases each). Germline V gene data show CDR1 as SGHTA and CDR2 as FQGNSA. V was trimmed by 10 bases and J by 7 bases, leaving 20 bases between them. The CDR3 length is 14 residues. CDR3 loop: CATGTPGAENEQFF. DNA of the CDR3: TGTGCCACAGGAACGCCGGGGGCAGAAAATGAGCAGTTCTTC.

V is TRBV27 and J is TRBJ2-5, with no clear D. CDR1 is MNHEY and CDR2 is SMNVEV in the germline V gene (reference sequence). Trimming removed 1 base from V and 1 base from J, with 7 bases in between. The CDR3 has 14 amino acids. In nucleotides, the CDR3 is TGTGCCAGCAGTTTATTTGACCCCCAAGAGACCCAGTACTTC. It codes for CASSLFDPQETQYF.

The chain links TRBV5-4 to TRBJ1-1, with 7 bases fitting TRBD1. With 4 bases clipped from V and 0 bases from J, the junction kept 12 bases outside the gene matches. The CDR3 spans 17 residues. Per the germline V gene, CDR1 is SGHNT and CDR2 is YYREEE (reference sequence). CDR3 bases: TGTGCCAGCAGCACACCACAGGGGACTTTCATGAACACTGAAGCTTTCTTT. Translated, it gives CASSTPQGTFMNTEAFF.

The J gene is TRBJ1-3, the V gene TRBV18; D possibly corresponds to TRBD1 (6 bases). Germline loops: CDR1 KGHSH, CDR2 LQKENI. This CDR3 is 16 amino acids long. V was trimmed by 4 bases and J by 4 bases, leaving 17 bases between them. CDR3 loop: CASSLTGSAEGNTIYF. As DNA, the CDR3 is TGTGCCAGCTCACTGACAGGTTCCGCGGAAGGAAACACCATATATTTT.